The 25 T cell receptor beta chains in this list originate from one sample, sequenced in a study of blood T cell repertoires in COVID-19. Produced via immunoSEQ multiplex PCR; TCRdb's table is partial and in-frame only. The profile shows roughly 370,000 clones, 85% to 90% of them singletons. Sequenced: PBMCs or T cells enriched from blood (not recorded which). The receptors come from a woman in her 50s who had recovered from COVID-19.

The rearrangement links TRBV7-9 to TRBJ2-7; possibly TRBD2 for D (7 bases). Germline CDR1 reads SEHNR; CDR2 reads FQNEAQ (reference sequence). The ends were cut back, 1 base at V and 5 bases at J, with 24 bases in the middle. The CDR3 has 18 residues. The CDR3 region has the DNA TGTGCCAGCAGCTTAGTTCCCCTGTATGGGGGGGCAAGGCACGAGCAGTACTTC. As protein: CASSLVPLYGGARHEQYF.

This chain links TRBV5-5 with TRBJ2-1; 7 nucleotides match TRBD2. J lost 0 bases, V lost 0 bases, and 6 bases had no gene match. CDR3 length: 17 amino acids. CDR1 is SGHKS and CDR2 is YYEKEE in the germline V gene (reference sequence). CDR3 amino acids: CASSLDGRFSSYNEQFF. The CDR3 nucleotides are TGTGCCAGCAGCTTGGACGGGAGGTTCAGCTCCTACAATGAGCAGTTCTTC.

The V call is TRBV28, the J call TRBJ1-6; D possibly corresponds to TRBD1 (6 bases). The CDR3 is made up of 15 amino acids. V lost 3 bases and J 9 bases, leaving 15 bases between the germline ends. Germline assignment: CDR1 MDHEN and CDR2 SYDVKM. The CDR3 is CASSFITGHISPLHF. The CDR3 DNA reads as TGTGCCAGCAGTTTTATAACAGGGCACATTTCACCCCTCCACTTT.

J is TRBJ2-7 and V is TRBV4-2, with 9 nucleotides matching TRBD1. The germline CDR1 and CDR2 sequences are LGHNA and YNFKEQ. The CDR3 consists of 15 residues. V trimming: 4 bases; J trimming: 3 bases; junction bases outside the gene matches: 7. CDR3 loop: CASSPYDRGSYEQYF. The DNA of the CDR3 is TGTGCCAGCAGCCCTTACGACAGGGGGAGCTACGAGCAGTACTTC.

The chain joins TRBV7-6 to TRBJ1-2; D not resolved. The CDR3 spans 14 residues. The germline CDR1 and CDR2 sequences are SGHVS and FNYEAQ. The V end lost 5 bases, the J end lost 8 bases, and 18 bases lay between the germline ends. CDR3 protein: CASSPNLGSEGYTF. CDR3 nucleotide sequence: TGTGCCAGCAGCCCTAACCTGGGCTCGGAAGGCTACACCTTC. The variable domain in full, completed from reference TRBV7-6 and TRBJ1-2, reads GAGVSQSPRYKVTKRGQDVALRCDPISGHVSLYWYRQALGQGPEFLTYFNYEAQQDKSGLPNDRFSAERPEGSISTLTIQRTEQRDSAMYRCASSPNLGSEGYTFGSGTRLTVV.

This rearrangement joins TRBV30 to TRBJ2-7; D tentatively reads TRBD1 or TRBD2 (5 bases each). CDR3 length: 11 residues. Germline-derived CDR1 and CDR2 are GTSNPN and SVGIG (reference sequence). CDR3 bases: TGTGCTTCGGGACCCTACTACGAGCAGTACTTC. The encoded protein is CASGPYYEQYF.

The rearrangement uses TRBV5-1 and TRBJ1-5; D is ambiguous. Germline CDR1 SGHRS, CDR2 YFSETQ. V lost 2 bases and J 0 bases, leaving 6 bases between the germline ends. The CDR3 sequence is 14 residues long. CDR3 nucleotide sequence: TGCGCCAGCAGCTTTGACTTTAGCAATCAGCCCCAGCATTTT. It encodes CASSFDFSNQPQHF.

The V and J genes are TRBV4-1 and TRBJ1-4, with D unresolved. In germline, CDR1 is MGHRA, CDR2 YSYEKL. V lost 4 bases and J lost 0, with 9 bases in between. CDR3 size: 15 residues. CDR3 residues: CASSPLQSTNEKLFF. Written as DNA, the CDR3 is TGCGCCAGCAGCCCCTTACAGTCAACTAATGAAAAACTGTTTTTT.

The rearrangement joins TRBV27 to TRBJ1-1; 9 bases agree with TRBD1. Germline assignment: CDR1 MNHEY and CDR2 SMNVEV (reference sequence). This CDR3 is built from 15 residues. Trimming at V came to 6 bases and at J to 1 base, leaving 6 bases not matched to a gene. CDR3 in DNA: TGTGCCAGCAGCCACCGACAGGGGGGGAACACTGAAGCTTTCTTT. Residues: CASSHRQGGNTEAFF.

The V call is TRBV6-5, the J call TRBJ1-2; D unresolved. Germline CDR1 reads MNHEY; CDR2 reads SVGAGI. The CDR3 is 12 amino acids. V was clipped by 5 bases and J by 3 bases, with 7 bases between them. The chain's CDR3 is CASSRRDYGYTF. The CDR3 nucleotides are TGTGCCAGCAGTAGACGGGACTATGGCTACACCTTC.

The V gene is TRBV18, the J gene TRBJ1-1, with 7 bases aligning to TRBD1. The CDR3 length is 15 residues. J gave up 1 base and V 8 bases, and 10 bases lay outside the gene matches. Germline CDR1 reads KGHSH; CDR2 reads LQKENI. The CDR3 protein is CASQLTGQTNTEAFF. Written as DNA, the CDR3 is TGTGCCAGCCAACTAACGGGACAGACGAACACTGAAGCTTTCTTT.

The rearrangement links TRBV4-2 to TRBJ2-1; 8 bases map to TRBD1. With 4 bases clipped from V and 3 bases from J, the junction kept 11 bases outside the gene matches. Germline V lookup: CDR1 LGHNA, CDR2 YNFKEQ. The CDR3 spans 17 residues. The CDR3 is CASSPLGQGRNYNEQFF. In DNA, the CDR3 is TGTGCCAGCAGCCCGCTAGGACAGGGCCGAAACTACAATGAGCAGTTCTTC.

V gene TRBV7-2 combines with J gene TRBJ1-5; TRBD1 matches at 12 bases. Trimming at V came to 0 bases and at J to 6 bases, leaving 3 bases not matched to a gene. The CDR3 totals 16 residues. Germline assignment: CDR1 SGHTA and CDR2 FQGNSA. CDR3 in DNA: TGTGCCAGCAGCTTAGCGGGACAGGGGGCGCGTCAGCCCCAGCATTTT. It specifies CASSLAGQGARQPQHF.

The chain employs TRBV3-1 (or the pseudogene TRBV3-2) and TRBJ1-1; 9 bases map to TRBD1. The CDR3 totals 15 residues. Germline V lookup: CDR1 LGHDT, CDR2 YNNKEL (reference sequence). V shed 2 bases and J 4 bases; nucleotides not matched to a gene: 5. The CDR3 DNA sequence: TGTGCCAGCAGCCAACGGACAGGGGTGAGCACTGAAGCTTTCTTT. This translates into CASSQRTGVSTEAFF.

This chain connects TRBV2 to TRBJ2-3, with TRBD2 as a possible D gene (5 bases). CDR3 length: 11 amino acids. The ends were cut back, 5 bases at V and 10 bases at J, with 10 bases in the middle. Germline V lookup: CDR1 SNHLY, CDR2 FYNNEI. This chain's CDR3 is CASSPLEAQYF. The CDR3 nucleotides read TGTGCCAGCAGTCCACTAGAGGCGCAGTATTTT.

With respect to this clone: The sample carries other DNA sequences with the same CDR3. The genes are TRBV18 and TRBJ1-2; 8 nucleotides agree with TRBD1. CDR3 length equals 14 residues. Germline CDR1 KGHSH, CDR2 LQKENI. V dropped 2 bases and J dropped 2; count of bases not matched to a gene: 1. The CDR3 loop reads CASSPGQGNYGYTF. CDR3 bases: TGTGCCAGCTCACCAGGACAGGGAAACTATGGCTACACCTTC.

The chain joins TRBV6-5 to TRBJ1-2, with D tentatively TRBD1 (5 bases). The V end lost 6 bases, the J end lost 1 base, and 12 bases lay between the germline ends. Germline values: CDR1 MNHEY, CDR2 SVGAGI. The CDR3 loop spans 14 amino acids. The CDR3 DNA reads TGTGCCAGCAGCAGGGTTACGGATAACTATGGCTACACCTTC. Translating it yields CASSRVTDNYGYTF.

There are a few counts of this clone. The CDR3, as DNA: TGTGCCTGGAGTGTAAGGTCTACAGGGATGACCTACGAGCAGTACTTC. This encodes CAWSVRSTGMTYEQYF. The rearrangement uses TRBV30 and TRBJ2-7, with D perhaps matching TRBD1 (6 bases). Germline V gene lookup returns CDR1 GTSNPN and CDR2 SVGIG (reference sequence). This CDR3 is 16 amino acids long. Trimming took 0 bases from V and 2 from J, leaving 17 bases between them.

This chain connects TRBV6-1 to TRBJ1-6; D not resolved. Trimming removed 2 bases from V and 7 bases from J, with 12 bases in between. From germline, CDR1 is MNHNS and CDR2 SASEGT. This CDR3 has 15 residues. DNA of the CDR3: TGTGCCAGCAGTGAATCGCGGTTCGGCAATTCACCCCTCCACTTT. It yields the protein CASSESRFGNSPLHF.

The V and J genes are TRBV6-5 and TRBJ1-1; D perhaps matches TRBD1 (6 bases). With 7 bases removed from V and 0 bases from J, the gap between germline ends came to 15 bases. Germline V gene lookup returns CDR1 MNHEY and CDR2 SVGAGI. The CDR3 length is 15 residues. This CDR3 reads CASNQRHRVNTEAFF. CDR3 bases: TGTGCCAGCAATCAACGTCACAGGGTGAACACTGAAGCTTTCTTT.

The rearrangement uses TRBV5-1 and TRBJ2-1; TRBD2 agrees at 11 bases. Germline V gene data show CDR1 as SGHRS and CDR2 as YFSETQ. The trim removed 5 bases at V and 0 bases at J, leaving 7 bases unmatched. The CDR3 runs to 17 residues. The CDR3 region is CASRKIAGGSSYNEQFF. CDR3 nucleotide sequence: TGCGCCAGCAGGAAAATAGCGGGGGGGAGCTCCTACAATGAGCAGTTCTTC.

In nucleotides, the CDR3 is TGTGCCAGCAGCTTAGGTCCGGGGGGCTACACCTTC. The encoded protein is CASSLGPGGYTF. The rearrangement uses TRBV7-9 and TRBJ1-2; D is ambiguous. With 1 base removed from V and 8 bases from J, the gap between germline ends came to 8 bases. CDR1 SEHNR and CDR2 FQNEAQ come from the germline V gene (reference sequence). This CDR3 contains 12 residues.

The rearrangement joins TRBV5-1 to TRBJ2-7; 7 bases line up with TRBD2. The V segment lost 4 bases and the J segment 6 bases; nucleotides outside the gene matches: 16. Germline V gene lookup returns CDR1 SGHRS and CDR2 YFSETQ. The CDR3 sequence is 16 residues long. CDR3 protein: CASSRGGTDALTEQYF. DNA for the CDR3: TGCGCCAGCAGCCGGGGAGGGACCGACGCCTTGACCGAGCAGTACTTC.

This chain links TRBV28 with TRBJ1-2, with no clear D. Trimming stripped 2 bases from V and 4 bases from J, with 17 bases between. The CDR3 loop spans 16 amino acids. Germline assignment: CDR1 MDHEN and CDR2 SYDVKM. The CDR3 bases are TGTGCCAGCAGTTTAATAGGTATGCCGGAGGGCTATGGCTACACCTTC. Its translation: CASSLIGMPEGYGYTF.

The sample holds one count of this clone. The V call is TRBV12-1, the J call TRBJ2-5; TRBD2 was called by the table and not checked on the DNA. TRBV12-1 represents a pseudogene. The CDR3 length is 23 residues. As DNA, the CDR3 is TGTGCCAGCAGCTTAACTAGCCACTTGCCGCTTTCGAGCGGGGGGGCCAATTTGGAGACCCAGTACTTC. Amino acid sequence: CASSLTSHLPLSSGGANLETQYF.